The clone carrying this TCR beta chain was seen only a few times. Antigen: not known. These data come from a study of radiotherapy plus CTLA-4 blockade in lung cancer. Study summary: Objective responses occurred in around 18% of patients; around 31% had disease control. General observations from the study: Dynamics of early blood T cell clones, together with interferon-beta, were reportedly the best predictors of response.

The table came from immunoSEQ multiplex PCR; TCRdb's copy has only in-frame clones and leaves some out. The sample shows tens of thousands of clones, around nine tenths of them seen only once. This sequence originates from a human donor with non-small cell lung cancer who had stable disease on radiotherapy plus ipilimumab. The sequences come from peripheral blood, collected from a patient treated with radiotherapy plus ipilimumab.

The CDR3 protein is CASSPRGTGNEKLFF. The CDR3 DNA reads as TGTGCCAGCAGCCCAAGGGGGACAGGGAATGAAAAACTGTTTTTT. The rearrangement links TRBV5-8 to TRBJ1-4; 9 bases map to TRBD1. The germline V gene has CDR1 SGHTS and CDR2 YDEGEE. V lost 4 bases to trimming and J lost 5 bases; unmatched junction nucleotides: 6. This CDR3 spans 15 amino acids.